A selection of T cell receptor beta chains follows, all from one sample in a study of T-cell memory formation after mild COVID-19. TCRdb redid the calling of the 5' RACE reads with MiXCR, one entry per CDR3 protein. This repertoire shows about 470,000 distinct CDR3 sequences, approximately 23% found once; its top ten account for about 12%. The sequencing input was PBMCs or a T cell subset sorted from them (not recorded which). The receptors derive from an adult woman who had mild COVID-19 (a few samples of this study predate the infection). Cell type and time point are not known. CDR3s include the opening cysteine and the closing phenylalanine or tryptophan. The order of the fields is clone size, J gene, V gene, CDR3 length, D gene, CDR3 DNA, CDR3 protein. A D gene is named only where the DNA matches it firmly. Size is omitted from some rows. Given values are once, few, many or a class for expanded clones.

NA | TRBJ2-1 | TRBV6-4 | 14 | NA | TGTGCCAGCAGTGTCGAGACGGGACCTAATGAGCAGTTCTTC | CASSVETGPNEQFF
few | TRBJ1-1 | TRBV20-1 | 12 | NA | TGCAGTGCCACCGTGGCGAGGACTGAAGCTTTCTTT | CSATVARTEAFF
few | TRBJ2-5 | TRBV9 | 14 | NA | TGTGCCAGCAGCGTAAGTCGTTGGGGAGAGACCCAGTACTTC | CASSVSRWGETQYF
NA | TRBJ2-1 | TRBV13 | 11 | NA | TGTGCCAGCAGCTTTTCCAGAGAGCAGTTCTTC | CASSFSREQFF
few | TRBJ2-1 | TRBV7-7 | 14 | NA | TGTGCTAGCAGCTTAGCCGGCGGGAATACCGAGCAGTTCTTC | CASSLAGGNTEQFF
NA | TRBJ2-3 | TRBV9 | 14 | TRBD2 | TGTGCCAGCAGCGTTCGGGGGGTACCAGATACGCAGTATTTT | CASSVRGVPDTQYF
few | TRBJ1-1 | TRBV5-1 | 15 | NA | TGCGCCAGCAGCTTGTACGGGGGTATGAACACTGAAGCTTTCTTT | CASSLYGGMNTEAFF
NA | TRBJ1-4 | TRBV21-1 | 14 | NA | NA | CASSKKGGVKNCFF
NA | TRBJ1-2 | TRBV27 | 14 | TRBD1 | TGTGCCACCCGTCCCAGGGGGGGCAACTATGGCTACACCTTC | CATRPRGGNYGYTF
NA | TRBJ1-2 | TRBV9 | 16 | NA | TGTGCCAGCAGCGTAGGGGTCTTGGGGGATAACTATGGCTACACCTTC | CASSVGVLGDNYGYTF